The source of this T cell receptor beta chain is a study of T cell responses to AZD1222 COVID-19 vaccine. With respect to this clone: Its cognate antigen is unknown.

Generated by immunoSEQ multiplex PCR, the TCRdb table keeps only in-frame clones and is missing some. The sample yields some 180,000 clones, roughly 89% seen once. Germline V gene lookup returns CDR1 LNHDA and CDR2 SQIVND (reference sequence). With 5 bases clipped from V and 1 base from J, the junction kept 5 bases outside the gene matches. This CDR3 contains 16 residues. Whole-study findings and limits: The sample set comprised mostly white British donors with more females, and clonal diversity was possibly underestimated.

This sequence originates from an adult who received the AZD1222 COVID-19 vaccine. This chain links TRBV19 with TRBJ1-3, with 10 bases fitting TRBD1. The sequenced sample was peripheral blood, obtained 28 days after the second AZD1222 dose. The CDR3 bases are TGTGCCAGTAGTCCTCGGACAGGGGGATCTGGAAACACCATATATTTT. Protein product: CASSPRTGGSGNTIYF. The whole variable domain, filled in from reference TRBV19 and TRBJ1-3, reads DGGITQSPKYLFRKEGQNVTLSCEQNLNHDAMYWYRQDPGQGLRLIYYSQIVNDFQKGDIAEGYSVSREKKESFPLTVTSAQKNPTAFYLCASSPRTGGSGNTIYFGEGSWLTVV.